Sequencing of this T cell receptor (beta chain) was carried out in a study of T cell responses to AZD1222 COVID-19 vaccine. In the study overall: Second-dose recipients at about 4 or about 12 weeks were treated as one pooled group. General observations from the study: The donors showed a predominance of white British ancestry and of females, with possible underestimation of clonal diversity. Only after the peak T cell response were repertoires sampled. Baseline seropositivity occurred in only six AZD1222 recipients.

Of note for this clone: As yet, its antigen is unknown.

Using immunoSEQ multiplex PCR, the repertoire was profiled, and TCRdb retains in-frame clones only, with some absent. Of about 79,000 clones in the sample, more than 75% are singletons; the top ten hold roughly a fifth. V lost 0 bases and J 9 bases, leaving 15 bases between the germline ends. The CDR3 has 15 residues. Germline V gene lookup returns CDR1 SSHAT and CDR2 FNYEAQ (reference sequence). The sequence was collected from an adult in good health. J is TRBJ2-1 and V is TRBV7-7; TRBD1 or TRBD2 may be the D gene (5 bases each). The material sequenced was peripheral blood, taken on day 0 of AZD1222 vaccination. The CDR3 sequence: CASSLASNVGTEQFF. DNA of the CDR3: TGTGCCAGCAGCTTAGCTTCCAACGTAGGGACTGAGCAGTTCTTC.